This TCR beta chain was captured in a study of T-cell reconstitution after alpha-beta-depleted transplantation in children (TCRdb year 2016). At the level of the whole study: Using TCR repertoire profiling, the study followed T-cell immune reconstitution in a quantitative way in children after TCRalphabeta/CD19-depleted allogeneic hematopoietic cell transplantation. What the study reported, not specific to this receptor: About two months after transplant, the apparently early recovery of alphabetaT-cell counts reportedly depended on just several hundred clones that had expanded rapidly and came from non-depleted graft cells. In some patients, the high TCRbeta diversity seen at day 60 was put down to recipient T cells and intrathymic progenitors that had survived conditioning. The frequencies of hyperexpanded clones fell over the following months, and after one year, T-cell counts and TCRbeta diversity were mostly attributed to newly produced T cells.

The library was built by means of PCR. Sequencing relied on an Illumina HiSeq 2500. Molecular barcoding was employed in the preparation of TCR libraries, with unique molecular identifiers being used to normalize TCRbeta repertoire quantification. Clones were called with MiXCR by TCRdb after fastp trimmed the public reads at Q25, and only in-frame beta chains were retained. Duplicate CDR3 protein sequences are folded into a single record with the most common DNA and genes. The table for this sample lists hundreds of thousands of distinct CDR3 sequences; around 7.1% of them were counted only once. The top ten constitute approximately 8.2% of the sample. This clonotype was recorded many times. This clone's antigen is unknown. No much larger clone exists at a distance of one base, and base qualities are not known. Sample treatment or condition, as interpreted from the label and publication: allogeneic hematopoietic cell transplantation with graft depleted of TCRalphabeta T cells and CD19 B cells. The children who served as transplant recipients had been given grafts of TCRalphabeta/CD19-depleted allogeneic hematopoietic cells.

The CDR3 runs 15 amino acids, cysteine and phenylalanine included. Here the CDR3 DNA is all that survives: 45 bases in frame from base 1. The germline V gene specifies SGHAT as CDR1 and FQNNGV as CDR2. Trimmed from V: 5 bases; trimmed from J: 2 bases; junction bases lacking a gene match: 8. The source is a female patient aged 2-15 years who had a stem cell transplant for Fanconi anemia, so the T cells may come from the graft donor. The sequencing here drew on peripheral blood, taken 360 days after TCRalphabeta/CD19-depleted stem cell transplant. This receptor chain uses TRBV11-2 and TRBJ2-7, with 8 bases matching TRBD1. The CDR3 protein: CASSILPGQAYEQYF. The nucleotide sequence reads TGTGCCAGCAGCATTCTGCCGGGACAGGCCTACGAGCAGTACTTC.